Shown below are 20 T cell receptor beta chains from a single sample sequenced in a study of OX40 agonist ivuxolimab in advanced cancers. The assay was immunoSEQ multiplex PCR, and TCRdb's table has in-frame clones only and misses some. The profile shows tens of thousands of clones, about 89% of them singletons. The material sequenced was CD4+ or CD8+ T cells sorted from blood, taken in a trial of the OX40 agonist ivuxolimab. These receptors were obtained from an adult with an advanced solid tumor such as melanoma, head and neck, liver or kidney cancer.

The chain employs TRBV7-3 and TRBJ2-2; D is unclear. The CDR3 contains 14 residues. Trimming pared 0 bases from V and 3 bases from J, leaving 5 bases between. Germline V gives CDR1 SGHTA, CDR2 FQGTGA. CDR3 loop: CASSLTRDTGELFF. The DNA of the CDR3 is TGTGCCAGCAGCTTAACTCGCGACACCGGGGAGCTGTTTTTT. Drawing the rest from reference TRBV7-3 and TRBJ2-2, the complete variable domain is GAGVSQTPSNKVTEKGKYVELRCDPISGHTALYWYRQSLGQGPEFLIYFQGTGAADDSGLPNDRFFAVRPEGSVSTLKIQRTERGDSAVYLCASSLTRDTGELFFGEGSRLTVL.

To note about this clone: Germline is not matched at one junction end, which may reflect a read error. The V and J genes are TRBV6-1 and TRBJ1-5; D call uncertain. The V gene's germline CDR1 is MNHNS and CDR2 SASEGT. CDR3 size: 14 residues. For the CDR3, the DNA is TGTGCCAGCAGTGAACAAGACAAAACGACCGTCTTGTATTTT. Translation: CASSEQDKTTVLYF.

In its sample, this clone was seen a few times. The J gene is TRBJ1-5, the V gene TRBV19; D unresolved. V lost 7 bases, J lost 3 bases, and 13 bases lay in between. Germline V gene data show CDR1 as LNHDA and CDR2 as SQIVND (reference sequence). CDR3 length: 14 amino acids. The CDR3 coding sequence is TGTGCCAGTACTAGTTTAGGAGCCAATCAGCCCCAGCATTTT. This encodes CASTSLGANQPQHF. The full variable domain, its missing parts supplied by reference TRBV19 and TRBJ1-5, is DGGITQSPKYLFRKEGQNVTLSCEQNLNHDAMYWYRQDPGQGLRLIYYSQIVNDFQKGDIAEGYSVSREKKESFPLTVTSAQKNPTAFYLCASTSLGANQPQHFGDGTRLSIL.

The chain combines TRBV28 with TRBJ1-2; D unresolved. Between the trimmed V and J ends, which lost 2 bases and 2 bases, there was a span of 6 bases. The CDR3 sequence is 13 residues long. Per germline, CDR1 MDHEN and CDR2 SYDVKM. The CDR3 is CASSLNGNYGYTF. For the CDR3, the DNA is TGTGCCAGCAGTTTAAACGGCAACTATGGCTACACCTTC.

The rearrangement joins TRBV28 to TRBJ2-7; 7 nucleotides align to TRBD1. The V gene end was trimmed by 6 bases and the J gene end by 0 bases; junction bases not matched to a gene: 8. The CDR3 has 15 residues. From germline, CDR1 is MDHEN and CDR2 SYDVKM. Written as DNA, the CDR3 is TGTGCCAGCAGCATCCAACAGGGGCTCTCCTACGAGCAGTACTTC. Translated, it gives CASSIQQGLSYEQYF. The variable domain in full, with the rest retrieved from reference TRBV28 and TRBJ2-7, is DVKVTQSSRYLVKRTGEKVFLECVQDMDHENMFWYRQDPGLGLRLIYFSYDVKMKEKGDIPEGYSVSREKKERFSLILESASTNQTSMYLCASSIQQGLSYEQYFGPGTRLTVT.

CDR3 DNA: TGTGCCAGCAGTTTCCCATCGCCGTTAGGGCGGGGGGCCAACGTCCTGACTTTC. Protein sequence: CASSFPSPLGRGANVLTF. This chain links TRBV27 with TRBJ2-6; no firm D call. V dropped 3 bases and J dropped 4 bases, with 19 bases sitting between them. This CDR3 comprises 18 residues. Germline V gives CDR1 MNHEY, CDR2 SMNVEV (reference sequence).

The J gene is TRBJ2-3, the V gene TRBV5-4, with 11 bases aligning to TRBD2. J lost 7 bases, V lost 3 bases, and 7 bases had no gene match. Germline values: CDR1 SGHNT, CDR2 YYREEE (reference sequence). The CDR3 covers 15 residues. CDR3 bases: TGTGCCAGCAGCTCAGGGACTAGCGGCAAGTATACGCAGTATTTT. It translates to CASSSGTSGKYTQYF. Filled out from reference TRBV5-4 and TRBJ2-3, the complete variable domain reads ETGVTQSPTHLIKTRGQQVTLRCSSQSGHNTVSWYQQALGQGPQFIFQYYREEENGRGNFPPRFSGLQFPNYSSELNVNALELDDSALYLCASSSGTSGKYTQYFGPGTRLTVL.

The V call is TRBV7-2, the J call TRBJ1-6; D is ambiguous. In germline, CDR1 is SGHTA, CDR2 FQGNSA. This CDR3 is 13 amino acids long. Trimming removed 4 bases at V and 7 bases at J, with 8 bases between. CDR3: CASSSPGNSPLHF. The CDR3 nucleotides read TGTGCCAGCAGCTCCCCAGGAAATTCACCCCTCCACTTT.

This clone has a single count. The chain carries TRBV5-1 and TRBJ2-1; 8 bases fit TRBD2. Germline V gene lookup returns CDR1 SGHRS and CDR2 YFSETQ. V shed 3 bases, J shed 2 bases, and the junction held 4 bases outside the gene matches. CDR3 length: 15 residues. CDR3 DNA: TGCGCCAGCAGCTCCAGCGGGGGCCCCTACAATGAGCAGTTCTTC. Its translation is CASSSSGGPYNEQFF.

The CDR3 nucleotides read TGTGCCAGCTCAACGGGCCCCCTCACCGGGGAGCTGTTTTTT. Its translation: CASSTGPLTGELFF. The chain links TRBV18 to TRBJ2-2; D gene uncertain. Germline V lookup: CDR1 KGHSH, CDR2 LQKENI. CDR3 length: 14 amino acids. Trimming removed 5 bases at V and 4 bases at J, with 11 bases between.

This chain's CDR3 is CAWRPGDRENTEAFF. The CDR3 coding sequence is TGTGCCTGGAGACCCGGGGACAGGGAGAACACTGAAGCTTTCTTT. The V and J genes are TRBV30 and TRBJ1-1; TRBD1 aligns across 9 bases. Losses at the gene ends were 3 bases for V and 1 base for J; bases not matched to a gene: 6. CDR3 length equals 15 residues. Per germline, CDR1 GTSNPN and CDR2 SVGIG (reference sequence).

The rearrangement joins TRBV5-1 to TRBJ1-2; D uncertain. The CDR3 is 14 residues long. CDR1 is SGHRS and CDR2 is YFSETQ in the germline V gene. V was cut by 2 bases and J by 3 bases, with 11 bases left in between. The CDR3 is CASSFGDLDYGYTF. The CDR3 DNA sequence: TGCGCCAGCAGCTTTGGGGATCTAGACTATGGCTACACCTTC.

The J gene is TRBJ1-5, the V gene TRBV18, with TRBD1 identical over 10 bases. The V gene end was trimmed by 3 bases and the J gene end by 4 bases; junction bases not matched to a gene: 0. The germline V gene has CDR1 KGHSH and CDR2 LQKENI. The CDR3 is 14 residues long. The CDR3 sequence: CASSPDRGNQPQHF. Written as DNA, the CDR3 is TGTGCCAGCTCACCGGACAGGGGGAATCAGCCCCAGCATTTT.

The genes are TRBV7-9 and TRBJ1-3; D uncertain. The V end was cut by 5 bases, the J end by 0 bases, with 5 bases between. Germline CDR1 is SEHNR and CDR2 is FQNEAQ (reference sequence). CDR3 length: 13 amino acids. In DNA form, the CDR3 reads TGTGCCAGCAGCCTCGACTCTGGAAACACCATATATTTT. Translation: CASSLDSGNTIYF.

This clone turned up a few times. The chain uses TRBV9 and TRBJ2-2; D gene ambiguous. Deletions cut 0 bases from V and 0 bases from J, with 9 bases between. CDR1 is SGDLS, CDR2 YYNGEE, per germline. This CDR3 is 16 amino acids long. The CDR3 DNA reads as TGTGCCAGCAGCGTAGGGGAACATGCGAACACCGGGGAGCTGTTTTTT. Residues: CASSVGEHANTGELFF.

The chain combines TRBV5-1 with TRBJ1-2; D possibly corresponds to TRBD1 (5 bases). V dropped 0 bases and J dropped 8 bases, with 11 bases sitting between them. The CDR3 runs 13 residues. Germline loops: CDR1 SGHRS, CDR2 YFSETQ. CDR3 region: CASSLEGARGYTF. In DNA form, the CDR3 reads TGCGCCAGCAGCTTGGAAGGGGCCCGGGGCTACACCTTC.

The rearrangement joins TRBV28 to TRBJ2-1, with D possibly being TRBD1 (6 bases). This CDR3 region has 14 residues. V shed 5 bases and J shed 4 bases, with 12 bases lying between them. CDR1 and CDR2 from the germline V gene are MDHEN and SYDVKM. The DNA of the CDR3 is TGTGCCAGCAGTGACACAGGGTTGTACAATGAGCAGTTCTTC. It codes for CASSDTGLYNEQFF.

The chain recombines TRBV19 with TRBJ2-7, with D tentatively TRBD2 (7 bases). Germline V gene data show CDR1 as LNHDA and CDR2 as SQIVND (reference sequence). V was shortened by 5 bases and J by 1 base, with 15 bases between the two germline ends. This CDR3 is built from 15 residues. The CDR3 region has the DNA TGTGCCAGTAGTTGGCGGGGGCCCCTTTCCTACGAGCAGTACTTC. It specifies CASSWRGPLSYEQYF.

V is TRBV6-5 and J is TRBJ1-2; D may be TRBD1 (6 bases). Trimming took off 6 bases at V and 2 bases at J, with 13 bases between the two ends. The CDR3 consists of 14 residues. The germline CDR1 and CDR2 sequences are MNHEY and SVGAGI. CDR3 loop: CASSLTGSNYGYTF. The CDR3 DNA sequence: TGTGCCAGCAGCTTAACAGGGTCCAACTATGGCTACACCTTC.

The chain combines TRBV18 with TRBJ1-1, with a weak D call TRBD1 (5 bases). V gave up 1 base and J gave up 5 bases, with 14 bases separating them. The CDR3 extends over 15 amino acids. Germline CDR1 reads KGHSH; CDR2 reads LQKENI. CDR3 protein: CASSPQGLGGTEAFF. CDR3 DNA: TGTGCCAGCTCACCACAAGGTTTGGGGGGGACTGAAGCTTTCTTT.